The next 27 T cell receptor beta chains were all read from a single sample in a study of CD8+ T cells in alopecia areata. Reverse transcription of extracted RNA yielded cDNA, which provided the sequencing template. Sequencing was performed with immunoSEQ multiplex PCR; in TCRdb, only in-frame clones are kept and a portion is missing. The repertoire has 110,000 to 150,000 clones, 50% to 65% of them found once; the top ten carry 15% to 20%. Treatment described: oral pan-JAK inhibitor, 5-10 mg twice daily. Material: CD8+ T cells sorted from blood, obtained at week 4, from a patient treated with tofacitinib. The receptors here all came from a human donor with alopecia areata.

The rearrangement uses TRBV15 and TRBJ2-1; the match to TRBD2 covers 12 bases. The germline V gene encodes CDR1 LNHNV and CDR2 YYDKDF (reference sequence). The CDR3 totals 15 residues. V lost 3 bases, J lost 5 bases, and 2 bases stayed unmatched. The CDR3 protein is CATSRTSGGHNEQFF. The CDR3 DNA reads as TGTGCCACCAGCAGGACTAGCGGGGGACACAATGAGCAGTTCTTC.

The CDR3 DNA is TGTGCCAGCTCACCGAGTCAAGCGGGGGGGTTGTACAATGAGCAGTTCTTC. Translation gives CASSPSQAGGLYNEQFF. J is TRBJ2-1 and V is TRBV18; TRBD2 matches 10 bases. Looked up from germline, CDR1 is KGHSH and CDR2 is LQKENI. The V segment lost 3 bases and the J segment 4 bases; nucleotides outside the gene matches: 9. The CDR3 extends over 17 amino acids.

This chain connects TRBV4-1 to TRBJ2-1, with D maybe TRBD2 (6 bases). Trimming removed 4 bases at V and 9 bases at J, with 10 bases between. CDR3 length: 12 residues. CDR1 MGHRA and CDR2 YSYEKL come from the germline V gene. The CDR3 DNA reads as TGCGCCAGCAGCCCGTTGGGGGGTGAGCAGTTCTTC. This translates into CASSPLGGEQFF.

The chain is built from TRBV5-1 and TRBJ1-1, with TRBD1 identical over 12 bases. The germline CDR1 and CDR2 sequences are SGHRS and YFSETQ. This CDR3 has 13 residues. The trim removed 3 bases at V and 6 bases at J, leaving 0 bases unmatched. The CDR3 protein is CASSWDRGPEAFF. The CDR3 DNA is TGCGCCAGCAGCTGGGACAGGGGGCCTGAAGCTTTCTTT.

In this sample, this clone turned up a few times. The chain carries TRBV29-1 and TRBJ2-5, with 7 nucleotides matching TRBD2. This CDR3 is built from 14 residues. Looked up from germline, CDR1 is SQVTM and CDR2 is ANQGSEA. Trimming removed 4 bases from V and 5 bases from J; junction bases left unmatched: 10. In DNA form, the CDR3 reads TGCAGCGTTGGAAGCGGGGAATTCTATGAGACCCAGTACTTC. Encoded protein: CSVGSGEFYETQYF. Filled out from reference TRBV29-1 and TRBJ2-5, the complete variable domain reads SAVISQKPSRDICQRGTSLTIQCQVDSQVTMMFWYRQQPGQSLTLIATANQGSEATYESGFVIDKFPISRPNLTFSTLTVSNMSPEDSSIYLCSVGSGEFYETQYFGPGTRLLVL.

This clone was seen a handful of times. The V gene is TRBV6-5, the J gene TRBJ1-2, with no clear D. The CDR3 is 15 residues long. CDR1 is MNHEY and CDR2 is SVGAGI in the germline V gene. The V end was cut by 6 bases, the J end by 4 bases, with 18 bases between. CDR3 in DNA: TGTGCCAGCAGGCAACCCGGGTTATCGGGCTATGGCTACACCTTC. Amino acids: CASRQPGLSGYGYTF.

The table lists this clone with a few counts. This chain connects TRBV13 to TRBJ2-5; possible D gene TRBD1, 5 bases. Germline V lookup: CDR1 PRHDT, CDR2 FYEKMQ (reference sequence). The V gene lost 2 bases and the J gene lost 3 bases, with 13 bases spanning the gap. The CDR3 covers 15 residues. For the CDR3, the DNA is TGTGCCAGCAGCTTAACACAGGACGGAAAAGAGACCCAGTACTTC. Its protein product is CASSLTQDGKETQYF.

This clone showed up many times. The rearrangement uses TRBV9 and TRBJ2-7; 8 bases are a match to TRBD1. The germline V gene encodes CDR1 SGDLS and CDR2 YYNGEE. The length of the CDR3 is 15 residues. The J segment lost 3 bases and the V segment lost 2 bases, leaving 7 bases of the junction unmatched. The CDR3 DNA follows: TGTGCCAGCAGCGTCCGGACAGGGACGATCTACGAGCAGTACTTC. It translates to CASSVRTGTIYEQYF.

This clone occurred a few times. This chain connects TRBV7-9 to TRBJ1-6; 9 bases align to TRBD1. This CDR3 contains 15 residues. Per the germline V gene, CDR1 is SEHNR and CDR2 is FQNEAQ (reference sequence). Losses at the gene ends were 7 bases for V and 4 bases for J; bases not matched to a gene: 5. The CDR3 coding sequence is TGTGCCAGCAAAACCGGGACAGGGTATAATTCACCCCTCCACTTT. The encoded protein is CASKTGTGYNSPLHF.

This clone was recorded once. J is TRBJ2-3 and V is TRBV11-1, with TRBD1 identical over 7 bases. Germline V gives CDR1 SGHAT, CDR2 FQDESV (reference sequence). The CDR3 spans 13 residues. With 8 bases clipped from V and 4 bases from J, the junction kept 6 bases outside the gene matches. For the CDR3, the DNA is TGTGCCAGCCGGGGACAGCTCTCAGATACGCAGTATTTT. Amino acid sequence: CASRGQLSDTQYF.

This chain uses TRBV6-5 with TRBJ2-2; D gene ambiguous. This CDR3 has 15 residues. Trimming took off 0 bases at V and 2 bases at J, with 7 bases between the two ends. The germline V gene has CDR1 MNHEY and CDR2 SVGAGI. The CDR3 DNA sequence: TGTGCCAGCAGTTACTCGGCTACCAACACCGGGGAGCTGTTTTTT. Translation gives CASSYSATNTGELFF.

This clone was seen a few times. J is TRBJ2-3 and V is TRBV5-1, with D tentatively TRBD1 (6 bases). This CDR3 is 13 amino acids long. The germline gives CDR1 SGHRS, CDR2 YFSETQ. V lost 0 bases to trimming and J lost 6 bases, with 8 bases between them. The CDR3 loop is CASSLAGADTQYF. In nucleotides, the CDR3 is TGCGCCAGCAGCTTGGCAGGGGCTGATACGCAGTATTTT.

This chain uses TRBV6-5 with TRBJ2-7, with D possibly matching TRBD1 (6 bases). The CDR3 sequence is 13 residues long. Germline values: CDR1 MNHEY, CDR2 SVGAGI. V shed 2 bases and J shed 7 bases, with 12 bases lying between them. This CDR3 is CASSYEGDGEQYF. The CDR3 coding sequence is TGTGCCAGCAGTTACGAGGGGGACGGAGAGCAGTACTTC.

This clone was found a few times. This chain links TRBV27 with TRBJ1-6, with 7 bases aligning to TRBD1. The CDR3 consists of 13 residues. CDR1 and CDR2 from the germline V gene are MNHEY and SMNVEV (reference sequence). The J segment lost 5 bases and the V segment lost 5 bases, leaving 0 bases of the junction unmatched. Written as DNA, the CDR3 is TGTGCCAGCAGTGACAGGGATAATTCACCCCTCCACTTT. Translation gives CASSDRDNSPLHF.

In its sample, this clone was seen a few times. The gene calls are TRBV9 and TRBJ1-2; D remains unclear. This CDR3 is 14 amino acids long. The germline V gene encodes CDR1 SGDLS and CDR2 YYNGEE. Trimming shortened V by 3 bases and J by 6 bases, and 15 bases separated the two germline ends. The CDR3 nucleotides read TGTGCCAGCAGCGCGACCGGCGGCGGTAATGGCTACACCTTC. The encoded protein is CASSATGGGNGYTF.

This clone came up many times. The rearrangement joins TRBV7-2 to TRBJ2-2; D not resolved. The length of the CDR3 is 14 residues. The germline V and J ends were trimmed by 2 bases and 6 bases, with 10 bases remaining between them. Germline CDR1 is SGHTA and CDR2 is FQGNSA. The DNA of the CDR3 is TGTGCCAGCAGCTTACGGGCGAGCGCCGGGGAGCTGTTTTTT. Translated, it gives CASSLRASAGELFF.

The chain joins TRBV6-5 to TRBJ1-1, with D possibly matching TRBD1 (5 bases). Germline V gene sequence: CDR1 MNHEY, CDR2 SVGAGI. This CDR3 has 12 residues. V shed 5 bases and J shed 7 bases, with 11 bases lying between them. The CDR3 here is CASSNQGLEAFF. DNA of the CDR3: TGTGCCAGCAGTAATCAGGGACTTGAAGCTTTCTTT.

The sample holds a few counts of this clone. The chain combines TRBV5-6 with TRBJ1-5; D gene uncertain. Germline values: CDR1 SGHDT, CDR2 YYEEEE. Trimming removed 0 bases from V and 9 bases from J, with 16 bases in between. The CDR3 has 15 residues. CDR3 DNA: TGTGCCAGCAGCTTGGAAGGCAGCCCCAAGGGGCCCCAGCATTTT. Amino acid sequence: CASSLEGSPKGPQHF.

This clone has just one count. The J gene is TRBJ2-1, the V gene TRBV30; D may be TRBD1 (5 bases). The CDR3 length is 13 residues. The V end lost 2 bases, the J end lost 7 bases, and 12 bases lay between the germline ends. In germline, CDR1 is GTSNPN, CDR2 SVGIG (reference sequence). As DNA, the CDR3 is TGTGCCTGGAGTACGGACACCGGGAATGAGCAGTTCTTC. Translating gives CAWSTDTGNEQFF.

The CDR3 spells CASSPYWQGTDTQYF. As DNA, the CDR3 is TGTGCCAGCAGCCCCTATTGGCAGGGTACAGATACGCAGTATTTT. The chain combines TRBV11-2 with TRBJ2-3, with a tentative D call TRBD1 (5 bases). Trimming left V 5 bases short and J 3 bases short, with 15 bases between. Germline V gene lookup returns CDR1 SGHAT and CDR2 FQNNGV. The CDR3 runs to 15 residues.

This clone was recorded a few times. This sequence joins TRBV10-3 and TRBJ1-2, with no clear D. V was pared by 0 bases and J by 4 bases, with 12 bases between. This CDR3 spans 15 amino acids. The germline CDR1 and CDR2 sequences are ENHRY and SYGVKD. CDR3 sequence: CAISESAGRVYGYTF. The DNA of the CDR3 is TGTGCCATCAGTGAGTCGGCAGGCAGAGTCTATGGCTACACCTTC.

V is TRBV6-5 and J is TRBJ2-5; D is perhaps TRBD1 or TRBD2 (5 bases each). The ends were cut back, 5 bases at V and 5 bases at J, with 15 bases in the middle. This CDR3 is 14 amino acids long. Per germline, CDR1 MNHEY and CDR2 SVGAGI. The CDR3 region has the DNA TGTGCCAGCAGTGCCGGGACGCCGTGGGAGACCCAGTACTTC. It specifies CASSAGTPWETQYF.

The V gene is TRBV10-2, the J gene TRBJ2-5; no definite D call. This CDR3 spans 13 amino acids. V was pared by 7 bases and J by 2 bases, with 11 bases between. From germline, CDR1 is WSHSY and CDR2 SAAADI. CDR3 region: CASTHPEQETQYF. CDR3 nucleotide sequence: TGCGCCAGCACTCACCCGGAACAAGAGACCCAGTACTTC.

This chain uses TRBV6-5 with TRBJ2-3; possible D gene TRBD2, 6 bases. This CDR3 has 14 amino acids. The V end was cut by 2 bases, the J end by 4 bases, with 10 bases between. CDR1 and CDR2 from the germline V gene are MNHEY and SVGAGI. CDR3: CASSYGAGPDTQYF. In nucleotides, the CDR3 is TGTGCCAGCAGTTACGGAGCGGGCCCAGATACGCAGTATTTT.

This clone appeared many times. The chain carries TRBV7-9 and TRBJ2-5; possible D gene TRBD2, 5 bases. Trimming took off 5 bases at V and 5 bases at J, with 15 bases between the two ends. The CDR3 spans 14 residues. Germline V CDR1 and CDR2: SEHNR, FQNEAQ (reference sequence). Here the CDR3 reads CASSLTRSGETQYF. The CDR3 coding sequence is TGTGCCAGCAGCCTAACCCGATCGGGGGAGACCCAGTACTTC.

This clone was counted a few times. The chain carries TRBV29-1 and TRBJ2-3; D gene unclear. Trimming left V 2 bases short and J 6 bases short, with 3 bases between. Germline V CDR1 and CDR2: SQVTM, ANQGSEA. This CDR3 is 10 amino acids long. This chain's CDR3 is CSVESDTQYF. The DNA of the CDR3 is TGCAGCGTTGAATCTGATACGCAGTATTTT.

The table lists this clone with a count of one. The chain is built from TRBV4-1 and TRBJ2-1, with 8 nucleotides matching TRBD1. V dropped 3 bases and J dropped 12; count of bases not matched to a gene: 4. The length of the CDR3 is 12 residues. Germline V gene lookup returns CDR1 MGHRA and CDR2 YSYEKL. In DNA form, the CDR3 reads TGCGCCAGCAGCCAGGAGACAGGGGTGCAGTTCTTC. Its translation: CASSQETGVQFF.